This entry describes one TCR beta chain. Its antigen remains unidentified. Other DNA sequences within the sample encode an identical CDR3. The data were obtained in a study of cytomegalovirus exposure and HLA in healthy donors. Study-wide results and caveats: TCR beta chain V- and J-gene trimming was linked, in a later analysis, to a missense variant in DCLRE1C.

This CDR3 has 13 amino acids. Germline V gene sequence: CDR1 SGHRS, CDR2 YFSETQ. The germline V and J ends were trimmed by 4 bases and 3 bases, with 8 bases remaining between them. 60 Vbeta and 13 Jbeta primers were used in PCR. Using immunoSEQ multiplex PCR, the repertoire was profiled, and TCRdb retains in-frame clones only, with some absent. The sample yields 100,000 to 150,000 clones, 6.5% to 9.5% seen once. The chain joins TRBV5-1 to TRBJ2-1, with D perhaps matching TRBD1 (6 bases). The sample consisted of PBMCs. This TCR was sampled from a woman in her 40s in good health and CMV-seropositive. CDR3 amino acids: CASSLDSYNEQFF. The CDR3 nucleotides are TGCGCCAGCAGCCTGGACAGCTACAATGAGCAGTTCTTC. Variable domain in full (rest from reference TRBV5-1 and TRBJ2-1): KAGVTQTPRYLIKTRGQQVTLSCSPISGHRSVSWYQQTPGQGLQFLFEYFSETQRNKGNFPGRFSGRQFSNSRSEMNVSTLELGDSALYLCASSLDSYNEQFFGPGTRLTVL.